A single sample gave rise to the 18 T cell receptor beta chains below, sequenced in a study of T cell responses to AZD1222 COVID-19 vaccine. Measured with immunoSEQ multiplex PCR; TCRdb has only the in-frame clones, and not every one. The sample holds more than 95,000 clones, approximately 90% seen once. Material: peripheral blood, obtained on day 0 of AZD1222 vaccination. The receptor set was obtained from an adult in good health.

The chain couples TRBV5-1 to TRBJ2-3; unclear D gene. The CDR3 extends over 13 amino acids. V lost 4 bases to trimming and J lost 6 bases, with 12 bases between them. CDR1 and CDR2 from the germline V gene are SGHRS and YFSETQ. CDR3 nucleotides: TGCGCCAGCAGCCATCGTAGGATGGATACGCAGTATTTT. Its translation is CASSHRRMDTQYF. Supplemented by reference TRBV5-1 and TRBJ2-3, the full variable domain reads KAGVTQTPRYLIKTRGQQVTLSCSPISGHRSVSWYQQTPGQGLQFLFEYFSETQRNKGNFPGRFSGRQFSNSRSEMNVSTLELGDSALYLCASSHRRMDTQYFGPGTRLTVL.

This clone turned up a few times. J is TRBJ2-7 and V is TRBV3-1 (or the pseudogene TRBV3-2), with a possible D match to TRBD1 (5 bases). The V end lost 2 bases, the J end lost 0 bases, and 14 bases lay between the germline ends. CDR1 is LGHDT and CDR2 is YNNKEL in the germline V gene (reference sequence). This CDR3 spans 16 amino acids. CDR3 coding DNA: TGTGCCAGCAGCCAAAATGTGGCAGGGAACTCCTACGAGCAGTACTTC. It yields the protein CASSQNVAGNSYEQYF.

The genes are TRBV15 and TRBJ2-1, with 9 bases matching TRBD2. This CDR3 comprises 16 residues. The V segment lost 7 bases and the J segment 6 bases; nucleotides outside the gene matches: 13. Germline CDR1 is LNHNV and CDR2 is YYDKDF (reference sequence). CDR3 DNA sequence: TGTGCCACCAAGACTAGCGGAAGTCGGGGTACCAATGAGCAGTTCTTC. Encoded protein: CATKTSGSRGTNEQFF.

The CDR3 reads CASSPPTSGSPYEQYF. CDR3 sequence (DNA): TGTGCCAGCTCACCACCGACTAGCGGGAGTCCCTACGAGCAGTACTTC. The chain joins TRBV18 to TRBJ2-7; TRBD2 matches 12 bases. Germline lookup yields CDR1 KGHSH and CDR2 LQKENI. V was clipped by 0 bases and J by 2 bases; unmatched bases: 2. There are 16 residues in the CDR3.

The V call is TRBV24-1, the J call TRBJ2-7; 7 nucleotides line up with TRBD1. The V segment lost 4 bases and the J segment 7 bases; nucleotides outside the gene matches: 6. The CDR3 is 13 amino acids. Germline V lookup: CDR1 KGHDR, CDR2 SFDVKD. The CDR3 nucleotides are TGTGCCACCAGTGACCCGACAGGGCGAGAGCAGTACTTC. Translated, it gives CATSDPTGREQYF.

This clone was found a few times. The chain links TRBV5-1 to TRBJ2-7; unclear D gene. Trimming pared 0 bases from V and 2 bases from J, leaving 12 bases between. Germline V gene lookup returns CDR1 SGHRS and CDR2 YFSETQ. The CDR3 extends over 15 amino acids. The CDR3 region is CASSLAGVGTYEQYF. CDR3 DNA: TGCGCCAGCAGCTTGGCTGGGGTCGGAACCTACGAGCAGTACTTC.

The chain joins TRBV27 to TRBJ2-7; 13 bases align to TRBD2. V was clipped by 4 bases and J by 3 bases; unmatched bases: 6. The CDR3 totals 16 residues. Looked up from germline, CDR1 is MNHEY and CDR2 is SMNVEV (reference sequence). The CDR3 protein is CASSSRTSGGNYEQYF. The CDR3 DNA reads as TGTGCCAGCAGTTCCCGGACTAGCGGGGGTAACTACGAGCAGTACTTC.

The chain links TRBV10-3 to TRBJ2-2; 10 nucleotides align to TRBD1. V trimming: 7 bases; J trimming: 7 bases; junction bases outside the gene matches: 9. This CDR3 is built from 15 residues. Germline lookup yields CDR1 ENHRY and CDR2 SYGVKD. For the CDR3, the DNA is TGTGCCATCAAAGAGACAGGGGGCGAGAACGGGGAGCTGTTTTTT. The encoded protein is CAIKETGGENGELFF.

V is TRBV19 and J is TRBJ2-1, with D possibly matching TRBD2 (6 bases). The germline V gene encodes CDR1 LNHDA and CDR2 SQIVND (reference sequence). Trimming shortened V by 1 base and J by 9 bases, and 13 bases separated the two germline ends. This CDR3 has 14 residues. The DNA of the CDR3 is TGTGCCAGTAGTATAGGCGGGATATGGGGTGAGCAGTTCTTC. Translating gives CASSIGGIWGEQFF.

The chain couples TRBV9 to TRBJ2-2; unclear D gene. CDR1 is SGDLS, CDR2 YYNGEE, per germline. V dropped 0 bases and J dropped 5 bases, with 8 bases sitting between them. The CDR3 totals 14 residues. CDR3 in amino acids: CASSVGPSTGELFF. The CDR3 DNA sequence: TGTGCCAGCAGCGTAGGTCCTTCAACCGGGGAGCTGTTTTTT.

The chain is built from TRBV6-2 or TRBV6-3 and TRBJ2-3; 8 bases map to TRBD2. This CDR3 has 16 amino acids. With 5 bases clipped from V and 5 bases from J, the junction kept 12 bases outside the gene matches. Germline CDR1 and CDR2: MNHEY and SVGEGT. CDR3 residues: CASSPRAGDWIDTQYF. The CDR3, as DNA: TGTGCCAGCAGTCCCAGAGCGGGAGACTGGATAGATACGCAGTATTTT.

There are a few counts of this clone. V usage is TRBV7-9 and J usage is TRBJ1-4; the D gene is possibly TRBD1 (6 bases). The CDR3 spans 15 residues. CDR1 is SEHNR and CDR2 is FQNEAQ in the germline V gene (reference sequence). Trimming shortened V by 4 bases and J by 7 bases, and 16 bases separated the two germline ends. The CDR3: CASSSGSGTTEKLFF. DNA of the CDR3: TGTGCCAGCAGCTCCGGATCCGGGACAACTGAAAAACTGTTTTTT.

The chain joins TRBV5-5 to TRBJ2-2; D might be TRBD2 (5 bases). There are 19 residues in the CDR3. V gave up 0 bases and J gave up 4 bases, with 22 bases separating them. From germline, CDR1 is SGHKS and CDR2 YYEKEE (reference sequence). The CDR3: CASSLASRVGGPSTGELFF. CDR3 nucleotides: TGTGCCAGCAGCTTGGCCTCCCGAGTAGGCGGGCCGAGCACCGGGGAGCTGTTTTTT.

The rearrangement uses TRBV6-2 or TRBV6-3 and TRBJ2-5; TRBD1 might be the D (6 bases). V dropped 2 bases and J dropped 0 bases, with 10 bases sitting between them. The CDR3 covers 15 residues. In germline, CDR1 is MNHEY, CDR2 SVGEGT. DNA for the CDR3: TGTGCCAGCAGTTACGGAAGGGGGTACCAAGAGACCCAGTACTTC. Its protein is CASSYGRGYQETQYF.

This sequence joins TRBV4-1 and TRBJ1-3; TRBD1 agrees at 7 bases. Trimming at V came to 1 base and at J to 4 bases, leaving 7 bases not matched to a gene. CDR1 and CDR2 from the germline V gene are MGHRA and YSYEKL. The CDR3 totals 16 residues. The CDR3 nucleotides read TGCGCCAGCAGCCAAGTAGGCAGGGGGGCGGGAAACACCATATATTTT. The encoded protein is CASSQVGRGAGNTIYF.

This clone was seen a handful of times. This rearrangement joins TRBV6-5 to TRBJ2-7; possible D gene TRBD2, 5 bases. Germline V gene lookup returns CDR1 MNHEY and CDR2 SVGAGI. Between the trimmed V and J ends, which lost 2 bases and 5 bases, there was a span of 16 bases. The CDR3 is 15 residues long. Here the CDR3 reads CASSYVLAPRNEQYF. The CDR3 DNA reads TGTGCCAGCAGTTACGTGCTAGCTCCCAGGAACGAGCAGTACTTC.

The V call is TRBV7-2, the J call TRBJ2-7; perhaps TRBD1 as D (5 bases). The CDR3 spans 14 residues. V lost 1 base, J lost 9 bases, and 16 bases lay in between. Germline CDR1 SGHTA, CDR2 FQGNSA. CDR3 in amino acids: CASSLEGWARGQYF. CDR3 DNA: TGTGCCAGCAGCTTAGAAGGGTGGGCTAGGGGGCAGTACTTC.

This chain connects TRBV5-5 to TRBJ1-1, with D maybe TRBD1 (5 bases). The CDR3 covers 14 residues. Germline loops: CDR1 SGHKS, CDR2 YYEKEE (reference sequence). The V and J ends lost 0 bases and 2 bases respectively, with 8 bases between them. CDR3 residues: CASSLGGVNTEAFF. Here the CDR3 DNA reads TGTGCCAGCAGCTTGGGAGGGGTCAACACTGAAGCTTTCTTT. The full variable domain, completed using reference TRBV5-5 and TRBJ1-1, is DAGVTQSPTHLIKTRGQQVTLRCSPISGHKSVSWYQQVLGQGPQFIFQYYEKEERGRGNFPDRFSARQFPNYSSELNVNALLLGDSALYLCASSLGGVNTEAFFGQGTRLTVV.